Included here is one T cell receptor (beta chain) sequence, with context. This sample is part of a study of cytotoxic CD8 clonotypes in ibrutinib-treated CLL. Germline V gene data show CDR1 as LNHDA and CDR2 as SQIVND (reference sequence). The CDR3 runs to 16 residues. V lost 7 bases, J lost 0 bases, and 16 bases lay in between. Assay used: immunoSEQ multiplex PCR; TCRdb lists only in-frame clones, some missing. The table records over 65,000 clones, under 70% of them present only once. The J gene is TRBJ2-1, the V gene TRBV19; TRBD2 is a possible D gene (6 bases). The TCR was taken from a human donor with chronic lymphocytic leukemia. The material sequenced was PBMCs, taken after 12 months of ibrutinib treatment. CDR3 region: CASNRGLATSYNEQFF. For the CDR3, the DNA is TGTGCCAGTAATAGGGGCCTAGCGACCTCCTACAATGAGCAGTTCTTC.